These 22 T cell receptor beta chains were sequenced from one sample in a study of graft-versus-host responses after intestinal transplantation. Sequencing was performed with immunoSEQ multiplex PCR; in TCRdb, only in-frame clones are kept and a portion is missing. The sample has over 35,000 clones; more than 80% are singletons. Sequencing was performed on PBMCs, taken around 320 days after intestinal transplant. These receptors were collected from a human patient who received an intestinal transplant, so some T cells may come from the graft donor.

The chain combines TRBV5-1 with TRBJ2-1; D might be TRBD2 (5 bases). Germline CDR1 is SGHRS and CDR2 is YFSETQ. This CDR3 is built from 16 residues. V dropped 7 bases and J dropped 4 bases, with 21 bases sitting between them. The CDR3 DNA sequence: TGCGCCAGCCAGACCCATGGCCGAGCGGCTTACAATGAGCAGTTCTTC. Encoded protein: CASQTHGRAAYNEQFF. The whole variable domain, filled in from reference TRBV5-1 and TRBJ2-1, reads KAGVTQTPRYLIKTRGQQVTLSCSPISGHRSVSWYQQTPGQGLQFLFEYFSETQRNKGNFPGRFSGRQFSNSRSEMNVSTLELGDSALYLCASQTHGRAAYNEQFFGPGTRLTVL.

J is TRBJ1-5 and V is TRBV25-1; D is ambiguous. The CDR3 totals 15 residues. V was trimmed by 0 bases and J by 0 bases, leaving 6 bases between them. The germline V gene encodes CDR1 MGHDK and CDR2 SYGVNS. The CDR3 bases are TGTGCCAGCAGTGAATATCGGGATAGCAATCAGCCCCAGCATTTT. It codes for CASSEYRDSNQPQHF.

The genes are TRBV4-1 and TRBJ1-4; D perhaps matches TRBD1 (5 bases). Germline V gives CDR1 MGHRA, CDR2 YSYEKL. V was clipped by 4 bases and J by 5 bases, with 8 bases between them. The CDR3 contains 13 residues. CDR3: CASSRGGNEKLFF. The CDR3 DNA sequence: TGCGCCAGCAGCCGCGGGGGGAATGAAAAACTGTTTTTT.

V and J are TRBV6-5 and TRBJ2-1; D possibly uses TRBD1 or TRBD2 (6 bases each). The CDR3 contains 15 residues. The germline CDR1 and CDR2 sequences are MNHEY and SVGAGI. V lost 0 bases to trimming and J lost 6 bases, with 12 bases between them. The CDR3 here is CASSYSEGGVNEQFF. In nucleotides, the CDR3 is TGTGCCAGCAGTTACTCCGAGGGGGGAGTCAATGAGCAGTTCTTC.

The V and J genes are TRBV6-5 and TRBJ2-3, with 10 bases matching TRBD2. Germline loops: CDR1 MNHEY, CDR2 SVGAGI. With V trimmed by 8 bases and J by 1 base, 0 bases remained unmatched. This CDR3 contains 13 residues. The CDR3 loop reads CASGTSGTDTQYF. The CDR3 coding sequence is TGTGCCAGCGGGACTAGCGGCACAGATACGCAGTATTTT.

This sequence joins TRBV6-1 and TRBJ2-3; no definite D call. Per germline, CDR1 MNHNS and CDR2 SASEGT. V gave up 6 bases and J gave up 3 bases, with 10 bases separating them. There are 13 residues in the CDR3. The CDR3 reads CASREQSTDTQYF. Written as DNA, the CDR3 is TGTGCCAGCAGGGAACAGTCTACAGATACGCAGTATTTT.

This clone was counted once. The V gene is TRBV11-2, the J gene TRBJ2-3, with D maybe TRBD1 (6 bases). CDR1 and CDR2 from the germline V gene are SGHAT and FQNNGV. The CDR3 consists of 17 residues. Trimming took off 5 bases at V and 3 bases at J, with 21 bases between the two ends. CDR3 bases: TGTGCCAGCAGCCCGGTGGGCAACAGGGAACATACAGATACGCAGTATTTT. Protein: CASSPVGNREHTDTQYF.

This clone has just one count. This chain uses TRBV7-3 with TRBJ2-1; 15 nucleotides match TRBD2. This CDR3 contains 18 residues. Germline trimming cut 5 bases from V and 7 bases from J; bases unmatched to any gene: 12. Germline values: CDR1 SGHTA, CDR2 FQGTGA. The CDR3 DNA is TGTGCCAGCAGCACCCGGACTAGCGGGAGGGCATTGCAGAATGAGCAGTTCTTC. Translated: CASSTRTSGRALQNEQFF.

The chain employs TRBV29-1 and TRBJ2-5; D is possibly TRBD2 (5 bases). With the DNA end fitting TRBJ2-7 better, the J assignment may be wrong. The germline V gene encodes CDR1 SQVTM and CDR2 ANQGSEA. There are 13 residues in the CDR3. The chain's CDR3 is CSVVIPLANEQYF. CDR3 coding DNA: TGCAGCGTCGTAATACCGCTAGCTAACGAGCAGTACTTC.

The chain links TRBV5-1 to TRBJ2-7; 9 bases align to TRBD1. Germline V lookup: CDR1 SGHRS, CDR2 YFSETQ. CDR3 length equals 13 residues. The V segment lost 7 bases and the J segment 5 bases; nucleotides outside the gene matches: 7. CDR3 nucleotide sequence: TGCGCCAGCGGATGGGGACAGGGCAACGAGCAGTACTTC. As protein: CASGWGQGNEQYF.

The chain employs TRBV29-1 and TRBJ1-2; D is perhaps TRBD1 (5 bases). The germline V and J ends were trimmed by 6 bases and 8 bases, with 7 bases remaining between them. CDR1 and CDR2 (germline): SQVTM, ANQGSEA. The CDR3 is 9 residues long. In DNA form, the CDR3 reads TGCAGCGTAGGGGACGGCTACACCTTC. It codes for CSVGDGYTF.

The V gene is TRBV2, the J gene TRBJ2-7; the D is unclear. V was cut by 4 bases and J by 3 bases, with 22 bases left in between. This CDR3 has 17 amino acids. From germline, CDR1 is SNHLY and CDR2 FYNNEI. The chain's CDR3 is CASSGPRTSLSVYEQYF. The CDR3 nucleotides read TGTGCCAGCAGTGGTCCCAGAACGAGTTTATCCGTCTACGAGCAGTACTTC.

This chain uses TRBV6-6 with TRBJ2-3, with a possible D match to TRBD1 (5 bases). Germline V gene data show CDR1 as MNHNY and CDR2 as SVGAGI (reference sequence). V shed 0 bases and J shed 1 base, with 11 bases lying between them. This CDR3 region has 16 residues. The CDR3 region is CASSYSNWGGTDTQYF. CDR3 in DNA: TGTGCCAGCAGTTACTCGAATTGGGGCGGCACAGATACGCAGTATTTT.

As to this clone: The sample holds other DNA sequences that translate to the same CDR3. The V and J genes are TRBV9 and TRBJ1-1; D perhaps matches TRBD1 (5 bases). The CDR3 consists of 14 residues. Germline values: CDR1 SGDLS, CDR2 YYNGEE. Deletions cut 0 bases from V and 5 bases from J, with 11 bases between. CDR3: CASSVGSGGTEAFF. DNA for the CDR3: TGTGCCAGCAGCGTAGGGTCTGGGGGGACTGAAGCTTTCTTT.

The rearrangement uses TRBV27 and TRBJ2-1; 8 bases match TRBD2. This CDR3 has 16 residues. V shed 7 bases and J 6 bases; nucleotides not matched to a gene: 14. Germline V CDR1 and CDR2: MNHEY, SMNVEV (reference sequence). The CDR3, as DNA: TGTGCCAGCACCCTAAGCCCAGCGGGAGATAGCAATGAGCAGTTCTTC. Amino acids: CASTLSPAGDSNEQFF.

This clone came up a few times. The chain is built from TRBV6-1 and TRBJ1-6; no definite D call. This CDR3 region has 13 residues. The germline V and J ends were trimmed by 0 bases and 10 bases, with 7 bases remaining between them. Germline assignment: CDR1 MNHNS and CDR2 SASEGT. CDR3 nucleotides: TGTGCCAGCAGTGAAGCGGTCAGATCACCCCTCCACTTT. Amino acids: CASSEAVRSPLHF.

The chain combines TRBV7-9 with TRBJ1-1; 7 bases are a match to TRBD1. CDR3 length: 15 residues. V trimming: 0 bases; J trimming: 3 bases; junction bases outside the gene matches: 4. The germline V gene encodes CDR1 SEHNR and CDR2 FQNEAQ (reference sequence). In DNA form, the CDR3 reads TGTGCCAGCAGCTTAGCGGAAAGGGGGCACACTGAAGCTTTCTTT. Amino acids: CASSLAERGHTEAFF. The full variable domain, rest sourced from reference TRBV7-9 and TRBJ1-1, is DTGVSQNPRHKITKRGQNVTFRCDPISEHNRLYWYRQTLGQGPEFLTYFQNEAQLEKSRLLSDRFSAERPKGSFSTLEIQRTEQGDSAMYLCASSLAERGHTEAFFGQGTRLTVV.

The V call is TRBV9, the J call TRBJ2-3, with 7 bases fitting TRBD2. The CDR3 has 13 amino acids. Looked up from germline, CDR1 is SGDLS and CDR2 is YYNGEE. V dropped 4 bases and J dropped 4; count of bases not matched to a gene: 3. The CDR3: CASSLAGADTQYF. CDR3 nucleotides: TGTGCCAGCAGCCTTGCGGGGGCAGATACGCAGTATTTT.

The chain links TRBV5-1 to TRBJ2-1; 9 bases line up with TRBD1. V was clipped by 7 bases and J by 5 bases; unmatched bases: 10. The germline CDR1 and CDR2 sequences are SGHRS and YFSETQ. This CDR3 region has 15 residues. CDR3 amino acids: CASYPGQGSNNEQFF. The CDR3 DNA reads TGCGCCAGCTACCCGGGACAGGGATCTAACAATGAGCAGTTCTTC. Based on the CDR3 plus reference TRBV5-1 and TRBJ2-1, the full variable domain is KAGVTQTPRYLIKTRGQQVTLSCSPISGHRSVSWYQQTPGQGLQFLFEYFSETQRNKGNFPGRFSGRQFSNSRSEMNVSTLELGDSALYLCASYPGQGSNNEQFFGPGTRLTVL.

This clone has a handful of counts. V is TRBV15 and J is TRBJ2-1, with D possibly TRBD2 on 5 matching bases. CDR1 is LNHNV and CDR2 is YYDKDF in the germline V gene (reference sequence). V lost 4 bases and J lost 7, with 14 bases in between. The CDR3 loop spans 14 amino acids. The CDR3 sequence: CATSKERIMNEQFF. CDR3 DNA sequence: TGTGCCACCAGCAAGGAGCGGATTATGAATGAGCAGTTCTTC.

V is TRBV9 and J is TRBJ2-1; D may be TRBD2 (6 bases). CDR1 is SGDLS, CDR2 YYNGEE, per germline. V was clipped by 0 bases and J by 7 bases, with 14 bases between them. This CDR3 is 15 amino acids long. The CDR3 is CASSVALARGNEQFF. For the CDR3, the DNA is TGTGCCAGCAGCGTAGCCCTAGCACGGGGGAATGAGCAGTTCTTC.

This clone came up once. The chain has TRBV4-1 and TRBJ2-7, with 9 bases that match TRBD1. Germline trimming cut 5 bases from V and 5 bases from J; bases unmatched to any gene: 7. CDR3 size: 14 residues. CDR1 and CDR2 (germline): MGHRA, YSYEKL. The CDR3 sequence is CASSWGQGDDEQYF. DNA for the CDR3: TGCGCCAGCAGCTGGGGACAGGGAGATGACGAGCAGTACTTC.